Below are 24 T cell receptor beta chains sequenced from a single sample in a study of response to subunit inactivated influenza vaccine. TCRdb re-derived calls from the RT-PCR reads in MiXCR, one entry per CDR3 protein. The sample includes about 650,000 distinct CDR3 sequences, around 13% of them seen just once. This specimen was PBMCs from blood, taken around two weeks before vaccination. These receptors came from a man over 45 who received an inactivated influenza vaccine.

This clonotype occurred a few times. The chain couples TRBV18 to TRBJ2-3; TRBD2 might be the D (6 bases). The length of the CDR3 is 18 residues. Trimming took 5 bases from V and 0 from J, leaving 21 bases between them. Germline-derived CDR1 and CDR2 are KGHSH and LQKENI. CDR3 sequence: CASSRFGGLARSTDTQYF. Written as DNA, the CDR3 is TGTGCCAGCTCAAGGTTTGGTGGGCTAGCGAGGAGCACAGATACGCAGTATTTT.

The sample holds many counts of this clonotype. The gene calls are TRBV20-1 and TRBJ2-7; 13 bases align to TRBD2. The V gene end was trimmed by 7 bases and the J gene end by 9 bases; junction bases not matched to a gene: 15. Germline V gene sequence: CDR1 DFQATT, CDR2 SNEGSKA (reference sequence). The CDR3 totals 15 residues. This CDR3 reads CSVLPLGLAGDLQYF. Written as DNA, the CDR3 is TGCAGTGTCCTCCCTCTTGGACTAGCGGGAGATTTGCAGTACTTC.

Only a few counts were recorded for this clonotype. The rearrangement joins TRBV7-9 to TRBJ2-7, with D possibly being TRBD1 or TRBD2 (5 bases each). Trimming removed 5 bases at V and 6 bases at J, with 20 bases between. Germline loops: CDR1 SEHNR, CDR2 FQNEAQ (reference sequence). This CDR3 contains 15 residues. CDR3 residues: CASSPPGPSSFEQYF. In nucleotides, the CDR3 is TGTGCCAGCAGCCCCCCGGGACCCAGTTCTTTCGAGCAGTACTTC. Combining the CDR3 with reference TRBV7-9 and TRBJ2-7 gives the whole variable domain DTGVSQNPRHKITKRGQNVTFRCDPISEHNRLYWYRQTLGQGPEFLTYFQNEAQLEKSRLLSDRFSAERPKGSFSTLEIQRTEQGDSAMYLCASSPPGPSSFEQYFGPGTRLTVT.

The V and J genes are TRBV12-3 or TRBV12-4 and TRBJ2-4; 7 bases are a match to TRBD2. This CDR3 region has 15 residues. V lost 1 base, J lost 3 bases, and 3 bases stayed unmatched. CDR3 nucleotide sequence: TGTGCCAGCAGTTTAGGAGCGGGGAGCAAAAACATTCAGTACTTC. Translating gives CASSLGAGSKNIQYF.

The genes are TRBV7-3 and TRBJ2-1; D may be TRBD1 (5 bases). V was shortened by 2 bases and J by 8 bases, with 22 bases between the two germline ends. Germline CDR1 SGHTA, CDR2 FQGTGA. The CDR3 contains 17 residues. The CDR3 DNA reads as TGTGCCAGCAGCTTATATCCCGTCGGCAGGGCCTTACATGAGCAGTTCTTC. This codes for CASSLYPVGRALHEQFF.

V and J are TRBV18 and TRBJ2-3, with 11 bases fitting TRBD2. The CDR3 totals 18 residues. Losses at the gene ends were 1 base for V and 5 bases for J; bases not matched to a gene: 11. CDR1 is KGHSH, CDR2 LQKENI, per germline. This chain's CDR3 is CASSPRTSGGPTKDTQYF. The CDR3, as DNA: TGTGCCAGCTCACCACGTACTAGCGGGGGTCCTACAAAAGATACGCAGTATTTT.

This clonotype has a handful of counts. The chain has TRBV7-3 and TRBJ2-2, with 13 bases fitting TRBD2. The germline V gene encodes CDR1 SGHTA and CDR2 FQGTGA. The CDR3 contains 17 residues. The V segment lost 5 bases and the J segment 7 bases; nucleotides outside the gene matches: 10. The CDR3 spells CASSLGLAGAKGGELFF. In DNA, the CDR3 is TGTGCCAGCAGCCTTGGACTAGCGGGAGCAAAAGGCGGGGAGCTGTTTTTT.

The chain uses TRBV10-3 and TRBJ2-5, with 10 nucleotides matching TRBD2. Germline values: CDR1 ENHRY, CDR2 SYGVKD. Trimming took 6 bases from V and 1 from J; bases not matched to a gene: 5. The CDR3 runs to 15 residues. Here the CDR3 reads CAIRALAGGQETQYF. Written as DNA, the CDR3 is TGTGCCATCAGGGCTTTAGCGGGGGGCCAAGAGACCCAGTACTTC.

The chain combines TRBV6-1 with TRBJ2-5, with 11 bases lining up with TRBD2. The CDR3 is 16 amino acids. CDR1 and CDR2 from the germline V gene are MNHNS and SASEGT. V lost 6 bases, J lost 5 bases, and 11 bases stayed unmatched. The DNA for the CDR3 is TGTGCCAGCAGCCGAACCCCGACTAGCGGGATGGAGACCCAGTACTTC. Protein sequence: CASSRTPTSGMETQYF.

This clonotype appeared a few times. This rearrangement joins TRBV7-2 to TRBJ2-1; D may be TRBD2 (5 bases). CDR3 size: 14 residues. V was shortened by 2 bases and J by 8 bases, with 13 bases between the two germline ends. Germline V gene sequence: CDR1 SGHTA, CDR2 FQGNSA. The chain's CDR3 is CASSLRTVVHEQFF. As DNA, the CDR3 is TGTGCCAGCAGCTTACGGACTGTGGTGCATGAGCAGTTCTTC.

This clonotype was detected only a few times. The chain has TRBV6-1 and TRBJ1-5; D is uncertain. Trimming cost V 1 base and J 9 bases, with 7 bases left between them. In germline, CDR1 is MNHNS, CDR2 SASEGT. The CDR3 is 12 residues long. The CDR3 DNA sequence: TGTGCCAGCAGTGAAGGGCGACTGCCCCAGCATTTT. Translated: CASSEGRLPQHF.

This clonotype was found many times. The V gene is TRBV19, the J gene TRBJ2-2; 11 bases align to TRBD2. Per germline, CDR1 LNHDA and CDR2 SQIVND (reference sequence). The CDR3 consists of 15 residues. J lost 0 bases, V lost 8 bases, and 2 bases had no gene match. The CDR3 loop reads CASRGLAANTGELFF. CDR3 nucleotide sequence: TGTGCCAGTCGGGGACTAGCGGCGAACACCGGGGAGCTGTTTTTT.

This clonotype was seen a few times. This chain joins TRBV5-6 and TRBJ1-1; D is unresolved. Trimming cost V 0 bases and J 4 bases, with 13 bases left between them. The CDR3 is 15 residues long. In germline, CDR1 is SGHDT, CDR2 YYEEEE. CDR3 loop: CASSLGWNVGTEAFF. The CDR3 DNA reads TGTGCCAGCAGCTTGGGATGGAACGTGGGCACTGAAGCTTTCTTT.

This clonotype was counted a single time. The chain joins TRBV15 to TRBJ2-7; perhaps TRBD1 as D (6 bases). Germline-derived CDR1 and CDR2 are LNHNV and YYDKDF (reference sequence). The V and J ends lost 3 bases and 1 base respectively, with 16 bases between them. The CDR3 totals 16 residues. CDR3 nucleotide sequence: TGTGCCACCAGCAGCAAGGACAGAAGCCCTTCCTACGAGCAGTACTTC. It is translated as CATSSKDRSPSYEQYF.

The rearrangement joins TRBV12-3 or TRBV12-4 to TRBJ2-5; 12 nucleotides match TRBD2. This CDR3 spans 14 amino acids. V trimming: 6 bases; J trimming: 5 bases; junction bases outside the gene matches: 4. The CDR3: CASSWTSGVETQYF. CDR3 nucleotides: TGTGCCAGCAGCTGGACTAGCGGGGTTGAGACCCAGTACTTC.

This clonotype was picked up a small number of times. This chain links TRBV18 with TRBJ2-2; D is undetermined. The CDR3 extends over 14 amino acids. The V end was cut by 10 bases, the J end by 6 bases, with 18 bases between. The germline V gene encodes CDR1 KGHSH and CDR2 LQKENI. The CDR3 DNA is TGTGCCACCACCGCGAAGGTCGGGCCCGGGGAGCTGTTTTTT. Its protein is CATTAKVGPGELFF.

The chain is built from TRBV12-3 or TRBV12-4 and TRBJ2-1; 10 bases are shared with TRBD2. CDR3 size: 15 residues. Unmatched junction bases numbered 9, after V lost 6 bases and J lost 7 bases. The CDR3 sequence: CASRASGGAGNEQFF. CDR3 in DNA: TGTGCCAGCAGAGCGAGCGGGGGGGCTGGGAATGAGCAGTTCTTC.

This chain uses TRBV18 with TRBJ1-1, with a weak D call TRBD1 (5 bases). Trimming left V 1 base short and J 11 bases short, with 11 bases between. The length of the CDR3 is 12 residues. Looked up from germline, CDR1 is KGHSH and CDR2 is LQKENI. The CDR3 here is CASSPRGVQAFF. CDR3 DNA sequence: TGTGCCAGCTCACCACGGGGGGTTCAGGCTTTCTTT.

The genes are TRBV7-2 and TRBJ1-1; perhaps TRBD1 as D (6 bases). There are 12 residues in the CDR3. The V end was cut by 2 bases, the J end by 11 bases, with 12 bases between. The germline gives CDR1 SGHTA, CDR2 FQGNSA. CDR3 sequence (DNA): TGTGCCAGCAGCTTAATCAGGGGACGGGCTTTCTTT. Protein product: CASSLIRGRAFF.

A few counts support this clonotype. The V call is TRBV11-2, the J call TRBJ1-4; 7 bases align to TRBD1. Trimming removed 0 bases from V and 15 bases from J; junction bases left unmatched: 7. Looked up from germline, CDR1 is SGHAT and CDR2 is FQNNGV. This CDR3 spans 13 amino acids. In DNA, the CDR3 is TGTGCCAGCAGCTTAGATCCGGCAGGGGGAGTGTTTTTT. Its protein is CASSLDPAGGVFF.

V is TRBV6-1 and J is TRBJ2-1, with a tentative D call TRBD1 (5 bases). The V gene's germline CDR1 is MNHNS and CDR2 SASEGT. Trimming pared 3 bases from V and 2 bases from J, leaving 5 bases between. The CDR3 is made up of 13 amino acids. The DNA of the CDR3 is TGTGCCAGCAGTGAGGGGCCCTACAATGAGCAGTTCTTC. Protein product: CASSEGPYNEQFF.

This clonotype was seen only a few times. For the CDR3, the DNA is TGTGCCAGCAGCCCAGGGGCCAGGTCATGGGAGACCCAGTACTTC. It yields the protein CASSPGARSWETQYF. The chain carries TRBV3-1 and TRBJ2-5; TRBD1 is a possible D gene (6 bases). The CDR3 extends over 15 amino acids. Germline loops: CDR1 LGHDT, CDR2 YNNKEL (reference sequence). The V end was cut by 4 bases, the J end by 5 bases, with 17 bases between.

Ten or more counts support this clonotype. The chain is built from TRBV3-1 and TRBJ2-1; D uncertain. Germline V gene sequence: CDR1 LGHDT, CDR2 YNNKEL (reference sequence). The CDR3 contains 11 residues. Deletions cut 7 bases from V and 5 bases from J, with 6 bases between. CDR3 loop: CASTDHNEQFF. The DNA for the CDR3 is TGTGCCAGCACCGATCACAATGAGCAGTTCTTC.

This clonotype was seen more than once but under ten times. The rearrangement uses TRBV28 and TRBJ2-3, with 11 bases that match TRBD1. Germline V gives CDR1 MDHEN, CDR2 SYDVKM. Trimming removed 5 bases from V and 4 bases from J; junction bases left unmatched: 2. This CDR3 is 14 amino acids long. This CDR3 is CASSTGQGADTQYF. In DNA form, the CDR3 reads TGTGCCAGCAGTACGGGACAGGGGGCAGATACGCAGTATTTT.